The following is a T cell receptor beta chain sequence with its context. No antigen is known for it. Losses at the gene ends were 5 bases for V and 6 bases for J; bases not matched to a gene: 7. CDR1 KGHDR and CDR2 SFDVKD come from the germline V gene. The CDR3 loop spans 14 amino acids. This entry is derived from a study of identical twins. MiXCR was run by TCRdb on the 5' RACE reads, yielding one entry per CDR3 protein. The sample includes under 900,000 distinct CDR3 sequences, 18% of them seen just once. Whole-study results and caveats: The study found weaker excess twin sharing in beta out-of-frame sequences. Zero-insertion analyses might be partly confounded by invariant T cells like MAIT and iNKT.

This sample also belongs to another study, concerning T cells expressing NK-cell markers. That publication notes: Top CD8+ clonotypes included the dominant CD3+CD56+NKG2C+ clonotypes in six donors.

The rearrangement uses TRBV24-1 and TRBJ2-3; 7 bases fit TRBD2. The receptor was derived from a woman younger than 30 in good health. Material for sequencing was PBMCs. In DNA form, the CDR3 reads TGTGCCACCAGTGCGGGAGGAGGGTCCGATACGCAGTATTTT. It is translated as CATSAGGGSDTQYF.